This record concerns one T cell receptor (beta chain) sequence. Antigen unknown. The data belong to a study of blood T cells in healthy people across ages. A J-beta primer mix and a sample-barcoded 5' primer were used in a second PCR of roughly 6 to 11 cycles. A 12-random-nucleotide template-switch adaptor tagged each cDNA molecule. TCRdb reprocessed the 5' RACE reads via MiXCR and lists one record per CDR3 protein. Of around 500,000 distinct CDR3 sequences in the sample, roughly a quarter were seen once. The CDR3 runs 14 residues. The V gene lost 2 bases and the J gene lost 8 bases, with 13 bases spanning the gap. CDR1 and CDR2 from the germline V gene are SEHNR and FQNEAQ (reference sequence). Study-wide findings and caveats: Researchers said unsorted PBMCs prevented a conclusive naive versus antigen-experienced comparison. Observed TCR beta diversity showed a strong correlation with the percentage of naive T cells as measured by flow cytometry.

Another study also made use of these data, one on T cells of mothers and their children. That publication notes: Addition of sample barcodes and 2-4 random nucleotides occurred through the M1S primer of the second PCR.

V gene TRBV7-9 combines with J gene TRBJ2-1; D is undetermined. The TCR comes from a boy between 2 and 10 years old in good health. Sequencing was done on a sample of blood. The CDR3 DNA sequence: TGTGCCAGCAGCTTAAGTACCAACCCACATGAGCAGTTCTTC. Its protein is CASSLSTNPHEQFF.